A selection of T cell receptor beta chains follows, all from one sample in a study of graft-versus-host responses after intestinal transplantation. This table comes from immunoSEQ multiplex PCR, and its TCRdb copy is limited to in-frame clones, with some not included. The sample holds roughly 27,000 clones; more than 70% are singletons and the top ten take around 2.9%. The material sequenced was ileum tissue, taken 98 days after intestinal transplantation. The receptors stem from a human patient who received an intestinal transplant, so some T cells may come from the graft donor. The CDR3 runs from the conserved cysteine through the conserved F or W. D genes are given only for firm matches. The listing skips clone size in some rows; elsewhere it reads once, few, many or a size class.

v_call: TRBV23-1; d_call: NA; clone_size: NA; j_call: TRBJ1-2; cdr3_aa: CASRVGYVGFYGYTF; cdr3_nt: TGCGCCAGCCGAGTCGGGTACGTGGGGTTCTATGGCTACACCTTC
v_call: TRBV19; d_call: TRBD1; clone_size: NA; j_call: TRBJ1-1; cdr3_aa: CASSTTGGNTEAFF; cdr3_nt: TGTGCCAGTAGTACGACAGGGGGGAACACTGAAGCTTTCTTT
v_call: TRBV29-1; d_call: NA; clone_size: NA; j_call: TRBJ2-7; cdr3_aa: CSVGTNNEQYF; cdr3_nt: TGCAGCGTCGGGACAAACAACGAGCAGTACTTC
v_call: TRBV30; d_call: TRBD1; clone_size: NA; j_call: TRBJ2-7; cdr3_aa: CAWSATGRDRGVNEQYF; cdr3_nt: TGTGCCTGGAGTGCCACGGGCCGGGACAGGGGCGTCAACGAGCAGTACTTC
v_call: TRBV27; d_call: NA; clone_size: once; j_call: TRBJ1-2; cdr3_aa: CASNPTPSPGLPAPQYSYTF; cdr3_nt: TGTGCCAGCAACCCTACCCCCTCCCCGGGACTCCCCGCCCCCCAGTATAGCTACACCTTC
v_call: TRBV5-6; d_call: NA; clone_size: NA; j_call: TRBJ1-6; cdr3_aa: CASSLVRGPLHF; cdr3_nt: TGTGCCAGCAGCTTGGTCCGAGGACCCCTCCACTTT
v_call: TRBV18; d_call: NA; clone_size: NA; j_call: TRBJ1-5; cdr3_aa: CASSPRGYDQPQHF; cdr3_nt: TGTGCCAGCTCACCACGGGGTTACGATCAGCCCCAGCATTTT
v_call: TRBV27; d_call: TRBD2; clone_size: NA; j_call: TRBJ2-1; cdr3_aa: CASSSGGADNEQFF; cdr3_nt: TGTGCCAGCAGTTCCGGGGGGGCCGACAATGAGCAGTTCTTC
v_call: TRBV9; d_call: NA; clone_size: few; j_call: TRBJ1-1; cdr3_aa: CASSAAGGSTEAFF; cdr3_nt: TGTGCCAGCAGCGCAGCCGGCGGGTCGACTGAAGCTTTCTTT
v_call: TRBV5-1; d_call: TRBD1; clone_size: NA; j_call: TRBJ2-5; cdr3_aa: CASSLGTTGVQETQYF; cdr3_nt: TGCGCCAGCAGCTTGGGAACTACAGGGGTCCAAGAGACCCAGTACTTC
v_call: TRBV2; d_call: TRBD2; clone_size: few; j_call: TRBJ2-5; cdr3_aa: CASSEGRLAGGKETQYF; cdr3_nt: TGTGCCAGCAGTGAAGGGCGACTAGCGGGGGGGAAAGAGACCCAGTACTTC
v_call: TRBV7-8; d_call: NA; clone_size: NA; j_call: TRBJ2-7; cdr3_aa: CASSLERPSSSYEQYF; cdr3_nt: TGTGCCAGCAGCTTAGAGCGTCCCTCCTCCTCCTACGAGCAGTACTTC
v_call: TRBV6-4; d_call: NA; clone_size: NA; j_call: TRBJ2-7; cdr3_aa: CASSFGDQGVYEQYF; cdr3_nt: TGTGCCAGCAGTTTCGGCGACCAAGGGGTCTACGAGCAGTACTTC
v_call: TRBV2; d_call: NA; clone_size: NA; j_call: TRBJ2-5; cdr3_aa: CASSSGVGTQYF; cdr3_nt: TGTGCCAGCAGCTCAGGGGTCGGGACCCAGTACTTC
v_call: TRBV6-5; d_call: NA; clone_size: NA; j_call: TRBJ1-1; cdr3_aa: CASSPTGGVNTEAFF; cdr3_nt: TGTGCCAGCAGTCCCACTGGGGGGGTCAACACTGAAGCTTTCTTT
v_call: TRBV28; d_call: TRBD1; clone_size: NA; j_call: TRBJ1-6; cdr3_aa: CASSKGTAYNSPLHF; cdr3_nt: TGTGCCAGCAGTAAAGGGACAGCGTATAATTCACCCCTCCACTTT
v_call: TRBV5-4; d_call: NA; clone_size: NA; j_call: TRBJ2-1; cdr3_aa: CASSPDYNEQFF; cdr3_nt: TGTGCCAGCAGCCCTGACTATAATGAGCAGTTCTTC
v_call: TRBV7-2; d_call: NA; clone_size: NA; j_call: TRBJ1-2; cdr3_aa: CASRLTPSPYGYTF; cdr3_nt: TGTGCCAGCAGGTTGACACCCTCCCCCTATGGCTACACCTTC
v_call: TRBV5-1; d_call: NA; clone_size: NA; j_call: TRBJ1-2; cdr3_aa: CASSIGFLGEGGYGYTF; cdr3_nt: TGCGCCAGCAGCATCGGGTTTCTGGGGGAAGGAGGGTATGGCTACACCTTC
v_call: TRBV20-1; d_call: TRBD2; clone_size: few; j_call: TRBJ2-7; cdr3_aa: CSGPRGGEQYF; cdr3_nt: TGCAGTGGCCCGCGGGGGGGGGAGCAGTACTTC
v_call: TRBV30; d_call: NA; clone_size: NA; j_call: TRBJ1-2; cdr3_aa: CAWGGGGFYGYTF; cdr3_nt: TGTGCCTGGGGGGGAGGGGGATTCTACGGCTACACCTTC
v_call: TRBV9; d_call: NA; clone_size: NA; j_call: TRBJ1-6; cdr3_aa: CASSVGATPRNSPLHF; cdr3_nt: TGTGCCAGCAGCGTGGGGGCGACCCCTCGGAATTCACCCCTCCACTTT
v_call: TRBV25-1; d_call: TRBD2; clone_size: NA; j_call: TRBJ2-7; cdr3_aa: CASSSKSGGARGEQYF; cdr3_nt: TGTGCCAGCAGTTCCAAGAGCGGGGGGGCCCGCGGCGAGCAGTACTTC
v_call: TRBV19; d_call: NA; clone_size: few; j_call: TRBJ2-7; cdr3_aa: CASSIGDINYEQYF; cdr3_nt: TGTGCCAGTAGTATAGGGGACATAAATTACGAGCAGTACTTC
v_call: TRBV5-1; d_call: TRBD2; clone_size: NA; j_call: TRBJ2-5; cdr3_aa: CASSRSGLAGGEQYF; cdr3_nt: TGCGCCAGCAGCAGATCGGGACTAGCGGGAGGTGAGCAGTACTTC
v_call: TRBV7-9; d_call: NA; clone_size: NA; j_call: TRBJ2-7; cdr3_aa: CATGLDFYEQYF; cdr3_nt: TGTGCCACAGGGCTAGATTTCTACGAGCAGTACTTC
v_call: TRBV5-6; d_call: NA; clone_size: NA; j_call: TRBJ2-2; cdr3_aa: CASSLAGTNTGELFF; cdr3_nt: TGTGCCAGCAGCTTGGCAGGGACCAACACCGGGGAGCTGTTTTTT
v_call: TRBV5-4; d_call: NA; clone_size: once; j_call: TRBJ1-6; cdr3_aa: CASSFRGDNSPLHF; cdr3_nt: TGTGCCAGCAGCTTTAGGGGCGATAATTCACCCCTCCACTTT
v_call: TRBV10-3; d_call: TRBD1; clone_size: NA; j_call: TRBJ1-1; cdr3_aa: CAISQGTGGNTEAFF; cdr3_nt: TGTGCCATCTCGCAGGGGACAGGGGGGAACACTGAAGCTTTCTTT
v_call: TRBV19; d_call: NA; clone_size: once; j_call: TRBJ1-5; cdr3_aa: CASSSETVNQPQHF; cdr3_nt: TGTGCCAGTAGCTCGGAGACAGTCAATCAGCCCCAGCATTTT
v_call: TRBV27; d_call: TRBD1; clone_size: NA; j_call: TRBJ1-5; cdr3_aa: CASRTGAGQPQHF; cdr3_nt: TGTGCCAGCAGAACAGGGGCGGGTCAGCCCCAGCATTTT
v_call: TRBV7-2; d_call: TRBD2; clone_size: NA; j_call: TRBJ2-3; cdr3_aa: CASSSPGRGGTDTQYF; cdr3_nt: TGTGCCAGCAGCTCCCCTGGCCGGGGGGGCACAGATACGCAGTATTTT
v_call: TRBV2; d_call: NA; clone_size: NA; j_call: TRBJ2-3; cdr3_aa: CASSEAGGRTDTQYF; cdr3_nt: TGTGCCAGCAGTGAAGCGGGGGGTAGGACAGATACGCAGTATTTT
v_call: TRBV5-1; d_call: NA; clone_size: NA; j_call: TRBJ2-3; cdr3_aa: CASSLKVRASTDTQYF; cdr3_nt: TGCGCCAGCAGCTTGAAAGTAAGGGCTAGCACAGATACGCAGTATTTT
v_call: TRBV5-6; d_call: NA; clone_size: NA; j_call: TRBJ1-1; cdr3_aa: CASSQDSRGNMNTEAFF; cdr3_nt: TGTGCCAGCAGCCAGGACAGCCGGGGCAACATGAACACTGAAGCTTTCTTT
v_call: TRBV11-2; d_call: NA; clone_size: NA; j_call: TRBJ2-6; cdr3_aa: CASSLGYGSGANVLTF; cdr3_nt: TGTGCCAGCAGCTTAGGGTACGGGTCCGGGGCCAACGTCCTGACTTTC
v_call: TRBV19; d_call: NA; clone_size: NA; j_call: TRBJ1-6; cdr3_aa: CASSLGWNSPLHF; cdr3_nt: TGTGCCAGTAGTCTTGGGTGGAATTCACCCCTCCACTTT
v_call: TRBV9; d_call: TRBD1; clone_size: NA; j_call: TRBJ2-1; cdr3_aa: CASRDGTGRTNEQFF; cdr3_nt: TGTGCCAGCAGGGACGGGACAGGGCGGACCAATGAGCAGTTCTTC
v_call: TRBV6-1; d_call: NA; clone_size: NA; j_call: TRBJ2-7; cdr3_aa: CASSVELDSPYEQYF; cdr3_nt: TGTGCCAGCAGTGTTGAGTTGGACAGCCCTTACGAGCAGTACTTC
v_call: TRBV5-5; d_call: NA; clone_size: NA; j_call: TRBJ1-1; cdr3_aa: CASSFAEYTEAFF; cdr3_nt: TGTGCCAGCAGCTTTGCAGAATACACTGAAGCTTTCTTT
v_call: TRBV7-2; d_call: NA; clone_size: NA; j_call: TRBJ2-7; cdr3_aa: CASSLAPPPTYEQYF; cdr3_nt: TGTGCCAGCAGCTTAGCGCCGCCACCTACCTACGAGCAGTACTTC
v_call: TRBV11-2; d_call: NA; clone_size: NA; j_call: TRBJ2-5; cdr3_aa: CASSAHVAVRKTQYF; cdr3_nt: TGTGCCAGCAGCGCCCACGTCGCAGTCCGAAAGACCCAGTACTTC
v_call: TRBV5-4; d_call: NA; clone_size: NA; j_call: TRBJ1-2; cdr3_aa: CASSLEGEGPFRYGYTF; cdr3_nt: TGTGCCAGCAGCTTGGAGGGAGAAGGGCCCTTTAGGTATGGCTACACCTTC
v_call: TRBV4-1; d_call: NA; clone_size: NA; j_call: TRBJ1-1; cdr3_aa: CASSQQQVRAEAFF; cdr3_nt: TGCGCCAGCAGCCAACAACAGGTGAGGGCTGAAGCTTTCTTT
v_call: TRBV19; d_call: TRBD1; clone_size: once; j_call: TRBJ2-6; cdr3_aa: CASSRTGGVSGANVLTF; cdr3_nt: TGTGCCAGTAGCCGGACAGGGGGCGTTTCTGGGGCCAACGTCCTGACTTTC
v_call: TRBV2; d_call: TRBD1; clone_size: NA; j_call: TRBJ1-2; cdr3_aa: CASSTGTGNYGYTF; cdr3_nt: TGTGCCAGCAGTACCGGGACAGGGAACTATGGCTACACCTTC
v_call: TRBV29-1; d_call: TRBD2; clone_size: NA; j_call: TRBJ2-3; cdr3_aa: CSVGLAGGTDTQYF; cdr3_nt: TGCAGCGTCGGGCTAGCGGGGGGCACAGATACGCAGTATTTT
v_call: TRBV6-5; d_call: NA; clone_size: few; j_call: TRBJ1-1; cdr3_aa: CASSYNLNTEAFF; cdr3_nt: TGTGCCAGCAGTTACAATTTGAACACTGAAGCTTTCTTT
v_call: TRBV5-1; d_call: NA; clone_size: NA; j_call: TRBJ1-1; cdr3_aa: CASRLGWVGEAFF; cdr3_nt: TGCGCCAGCAGGTTGGGGTGGGTGGGTGAAGCTTTCTTT
v_call: TRBV29-1; d_call: NA; clone_size: once; j_call: TRBJ2-7; cdr3_aa: CSVTGMSSYEQYF; cdr3_nt: TGCAGCGTTACCGGGATGAGCTCCTACGAGCAGTACTTC
v_call: TRBV5-1; d_call: NA; clone_size: NA; j_call: TRBJ2-3; cdr3_aa: CASSPWGIGTDTQYF; cdr3_nt: TGCGCCAGCAGCCCGTGGGGAATCGGCACAGATACGCAGTATTTT
v_call: TRBV7-2; d_call: NA; clone_size: NA; j_call: TRBJ2-5; cdr3_aa: CASSLAYGGQQETQYF; cdr3_nt: TGTGCCAGCAGCTTAGCCTACGGGGGCCAACAAGAGACCCAGTACTTC